A selection of T cell receptor beta chains follows, all from one sample in a study of T cells in Graves' hyperthyroidism and ophthalmopathy. One entry per CDR3 protein, called by TCRdb with MiXCR from the multiplex PCR reads. The sample lists hundreds of thousands of distinct CDR3 sequences, around 13% occurring once. Sequences were obtained from blood. These receptors were taken from a woman aged 25-40 years with Graves' hyperthyroidism that later progressed to Graves' ophthalmopathy. The conserved cysteine and the conserved F or W are not part of the CDR3 here. The size field is filled for only some rows; it gives once, few, many or a size class.

CDR3 length: 12; V gene: TRBV15; J gene: TRBJ1-2; clone size: NA; CDR3 protein: ATSTGLNNYGYT
CDR3 length: 12; V gene: TRBV29-1; J gene: TRBJ2-7; clone size: many; CDR3 protein: SVGGEAVSYEQY
CDR3 length: 10; V gene: TRBV3-1; J gene: TRBJ2-5; clone size: many; CDR3 protein: ASSHGTGVLY
CDR3 length: 12; V gene: TRBV2; J gene: TRBJ2-3; clone size: once; CDR3 protein: ASRGRGSRATQY
CDR3 length: 15; V gene: TRBV7-8; J gene: TRBJ2-3; clone size: few; CDR3 protein: ASSLARVVSGTDTQY
CDR3 length: 14; V gene: TRBV5-1; J gene: TRBJ2-4; clone size: few; CDR3 protein: ASSPREGDVKNIQY
CDR3 length: 12; V gene: TRBV11-2; J gene: TRBJ2-2; clone size: many; CDR3 protein: ASSFSGEIGELF
CDR3 length: 17; V gene: TRBV6-1; J gene: TRBJ2-3; clone size: many; CDR3 protein: ASSPSKSSVITSTDTQY
CDR3 length: 13; V gene: TRBV5-8; J gene: TRBJ1-6; clone size: NA; CDR3 protein: ASSLTLQGNSPLH
CDR3 length: 13; V gene: TRBV19; J gene: TRBJ2-5; clone size: few; CDR3 protein: ASRVGGGSGETQY
CDR3 length: 15; V gene: TRBV11-3; J gene: TRBJ2-1; clone size: many; CDR3 protein: ASSLETGRVGNNEQF
CDR3 length: 13; V gene: TRBV5-5; J gene: TRBJ2-1; clone size: few; CDR3 protein: ASSFSGLARNEQF
CDR3 length: 12; V gene: TRBV19; J gene: TRBJ1-5; clone size: many; CDR3 protein: ASSSRQDNQPQH
CDR3 length: 12; V gene: TRBV27; J gene: TRBJ1-2; clone size: NA; CDR3 protein: ASSLSAHNYGYT
CDR3 length: 13; V gene: TRBV10-3; J gene: TRBJ2-7; clone size: many; CDR3 protein: AISESGGTGGEQY
CDR3 length: 10; V gene: TRBV12-3/TRBV12-4; J gene: TRBJ2-7; clone size: many; CDR3 protein: ASSLYRGEQY
CDR3 length: 14; V gene: TRBV30; J gene: TRBJ2-3; clone size: NA; CDR3 protein: AWGRGTHPSTDTQY
CDR3 length: 17; V gene: TRBV11-3; J gene: TRBJ1-3; clone size: many; CDR3 protein: ASSLDRGKQGPFGNTIY
CDR3 length: 14; V gene: TRBV28; J gene: TRBJ2-7; clone size: NA; CDR3 protein: ASSKSSGRNVYEQY
CDR3 length: 13; V gene: TRBV5-5; J gene: TRBJ2-7; clone size: NA; CDR3 protein: ASSTVRDGSYDQY
CDR3 length: 11; V gene: TRBV12-3/TRBV12-4; J gene: TRBJ2-1; clone size: many; CDR3 protein: ASSGRRYNEQF
CDR3 length: 12; V gene: TRBV19; J gene: TRBJ1-1; clone size: NA; CDR3 protein: ASSMGPMNTEAF